This T cell receptor (beta chain) was observed in a study of PD-L1 blockade in urothelial cancer. This table comes from immunoSEQ multiplex PCR, and its TCRdb copy is limited to in-frame clones, with some not included. The sample consists of around 110,000 clones, roughly 90% of them appearing once. Stated time point: peripheral blood 6 weeks after treatment start. This receptor was taken from a man aged 55 to 70 with urothelial cancer. Specimen: PBMCs, collected around atezolizumab (anti-PD-L1) treatment.

The CDR3 reads CSATPVYEQYF. The CDR3 DNA sequence: TGCAGTGCCACGCCGGTTTACGAGCAGTACTTC. This chain uses TRBV20-1 with TRBJ2-7, with D uncertain. The germline gives CDR1 DFQATT, CDR2 SNEGSKA (reference sequence). The CDR3 length is 11 residues. Trimming left V 6 bases short and J 4 bases short, with 10 bases between.